Sequencing of this TCR beta chain was carried out in a study of blood T cell repertoires in COVID-19. Measured with immunoSEQ multiplex PCR; TCRdb has only the in-frame clones, and not every one. The sample shows about 480,000 clones, approximately 90% of them seen only once. CDR3 length: 15 amino acids. The V and J ends lost 10 bases and 5 bases respectively, with 24 bases between them. The V gene's germline CDR1 is SGDLS and CDR2 YYNGEE. The chain uses TRBV9 and TRBJ1-1; TRBD1 might be the D (5 bases). The receptor was derived from a woman in her thirties or forties who had recovered from COVID-19. The sample consisted of PBMCs or T cells enriched from blood (not recorded which). CDR3 DNA sequence: TGTGCCGTTAAATGGGAGGGACCTGGTGTAACTGAAGCTTTCTTT. Protein product: CAVKWEGPGVTEAFF.